This paragraph reports one T cell receptor (beta chain). Each CDR3 protein gets one entry after TCRdb re-called the 5' RACE reads with MiXCR. Of more than 4,500 distinct CDR3 sequences listed, roughly 34% are singletons. What was sequenced was naive CD4+ T cells sorted from a lymph node. Subset of the sample: naive CD4+ T cells, CD4+CD45RA+CD25-. This TCR came from a female donor with breast cancer.

The CDR3 loop is CASRKQRGAGGAEAFF. CDR3 bases: TGTGCCAGCAGGAAACAGCGGGGGGCAGGAGGCGCTGAAGCTTTCTTT. The V and J genes are TRBV28 and TRBJ1-1; D is possibly TRBD1 (6 bases). This CDR3 contains 16 residues. Germline V gene sequence: CDR1 MDHEN, CDR2 SYDVKM. The germline V and J ends were trimmed by 6 bases and 6 bases, with 23 bases remaining between them.